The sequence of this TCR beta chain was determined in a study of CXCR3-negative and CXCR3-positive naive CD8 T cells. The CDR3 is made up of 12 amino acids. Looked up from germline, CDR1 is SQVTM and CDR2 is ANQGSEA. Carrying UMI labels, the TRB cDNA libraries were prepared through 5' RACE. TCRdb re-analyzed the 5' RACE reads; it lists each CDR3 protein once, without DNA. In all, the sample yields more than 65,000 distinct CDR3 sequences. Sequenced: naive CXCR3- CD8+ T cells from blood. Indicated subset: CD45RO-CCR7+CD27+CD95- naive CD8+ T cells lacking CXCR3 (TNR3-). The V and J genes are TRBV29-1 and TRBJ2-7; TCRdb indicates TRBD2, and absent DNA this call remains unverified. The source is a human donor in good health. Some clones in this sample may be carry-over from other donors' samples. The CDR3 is CSVLSGAREQYF.